These 25 T cell receptor beta chains share one sample of origin, sequenced in a study of patients and donors after allogeneic stem cell transplantation. TCRdb re-analysed the RT-PCR reads in MiXCR, keeping a single row per CDR3 protein. The sample carries hundreds of thousands of distinct CDR3 sequences, around an eighth recorded once. The specimen sequenced was blood, either unsorted or a sorted T cell fraction (not recorded which). These receptors came from a human donor who was either an allogeneic HSCT recipient or a stem cell or donor lymphocyte infusion donor (not recorded which). It is not recorded whose cells these are; they may come from a transplant donor.

There are many counts of this clonotype. The rearrangement uses TRBV6-6 and TRBJ2-3; unclear D gene. Germline V lookup: CDR1 MNHNY, CDR2 SVGAGI (reference sequence). The CDR3 runs 12 residues. The V gene lost 3 bases and the J gene lost 9 bases, with 10 bases spanning the gap. The CDR3 sequence is CASSYSLETQYF. The CDR3 bases are TGTGCCAGCAGTTATTCTCTAGAAACGCAGTATTTT.

Within the sample, this clonotype is medium-sized. J is TRBJ2-1 and V is TRBV4-1; TRBD1 or TRBD2 may be the D gene (5 bases each). Germline CDR1 MGHRA, CDR2 YSYEKL. This CDR3 comprises 18 residues. V was shortened by 0 bases and J by 0 bases, with 15 bases between the two germline ends. The CDR3 DNA is TGCGCCAGCAGCCAAGATCGGGGCTACCAAGGCTCCTACAATGAGCAGTTCTTC. It is translated as CASSQDRGYQGSYNEQFF.

This clonotype was recorded a few times. The gene calls are TRBV20-1 and TRBJ2-5; 9 positions agree with TRBD2. V lost 1 base and J lost 5; bases outside the gene matches: 8. The CDR3 is 15 residues long. CDR1 DFQATT and CDR2 SNEGSKA come from the germline V gene (reference sequence). Here the CDR3 reads CSARARLAVGETQYF. The CDR3 coding sequence is TGCAGTGCTAGAGCCCGACTAGCGGTTGGTGAGACCCAGTACTTC.

At least ten counts were recorded for this clonotype. The chain recombines TRBV4-2 with TRBJ1-1; TRBD1 is a possible D gene (5 bases). The CDR3 runs 18 residues. V was shortened by 1 base and J by 0 bases, with 18 bases between the two germline ends. The germline gives CDR1 LGHNA, CDR2 YNFKEQ. The DNA for the CDR3 is TGTGCCAGCAGCCAAGGGGGAATGAGGGGACTACTGAACACTGAAGCTTTCTTT. This sequence encodes CASSQGGMRGLLNTEAFF.

The sample holds a few counts of this clonotype. The chain has TRBV5-1 and TRBJ2-7; 8 nucleotides agree with TRBD2. The CDR3 contains 14 residues. CDR1 SGHRS and CDR2 YFSETQ come from the germline V gene. V lost 7 bases and J lost 3; bases outside the gene matches: 9. This CDR3 reads CASGREGTGYEQYF. The DNA of the CDR3 is TGCGCCAGCGGCCGGGAGGGGACTGGCTACGAGCAGTACTTC. Variable domain in full (rest from reference TRBV5-1 and TRBJ2-7): KAGVTQTPRYLIKTRGQQVTLSCSPISGHRSVSWYQQTPGQGLQFLFEYFSETQRNKGNFPGRFSGRQFSNSRSEMNVSTLELGDSALYLCASGREGTGYEQYFGPGTRLTVT.

The chain carries TRBV7-9 and TRBJ1-2; 12 bases line up with TRBD1. The CDR3 runs to 17 residues. The V and J ends lost 1 base and 7 bases, in that order; junction bases with no gene match: 10. CDR1 and CDR2 (germline): SEHNR, FQNEAQ (reference sequence). CDR3 region: CASSLVKRGTGGFGYTF. CDR3 in DNA: TGTGCCAGCAGCTTAGTAAAGCGTGGGACAGGGGGCTTTGGCTACACCTTC.

This clonotype has at least ten counts. The rearrangement uses TRBV11-2 and TRBJ1-2, with 8 bases fitting TRBD1. This CDR3 has 13 amino acids. CDR1 is SGHAT and CDR2 is FQNNGV in the germline V gene. Losses at the gene ends were 5 bases for V and 8 bases for J; bases not matched to a gene: 7. CDR3 nucleotide sequence: TGTGCCAGCAGCATCGGGACAGGTTGGGGCTACACCTTC. Translated: CASSIGTGWGYTF.

The V call is TRBV4-1, the J call TRBJ1-5; a weak D match, TRBD1 (5 bases). Trimming cost V 3 bases and J 5 bases, with 8 bases left between them. Germline CDR1 reads MGHRA; CDR2 reads YSYEKL. The CDR3 length is 13 residues. CDR3 residues: CASSHPGDQPQHF. CDR3 DNA: TGCGCCAGCAGCCACCCGGGGGATCAGCCCCAGCATTTT.

This CDR3 is CASSPTRGRGNQPQHF. CDR3 DNA: TGTGCCAGTAGCCCTACAAGGGGGCGCGGCAATCAGCCCCAGCATTTT. The V call is TRBV19, the J call TRBJ1-5, with TRBD1 identical over 7 bases. Looked up from germline, CDR1 is LNHDA and CDR2 is SQIVND (reference sequence). The CDR3 length is 16 residues. The J segment lost 2 bases and the V segment lost 6 bases, leaving 10 bases of the junction unmatched.

V gene TRBV5-1 combines with J gene TRBJ2-1; possibly TRBD1 for D (6 bases). Trimming pared 4 bases from V and 0 bases from J, leaving 26 bases between. CDR1 is SGHRS, CDR2 YFSETQ, per germline. CDR3 length equals 20 residues. CDR3 nucleotide sequence: TGCGCCAGCAGCCTCCGCCCGTCGCAGGGGCGAGGCCCCTCCTACAATGAGCAGTTCTTC. The encoded protein is CASSLRPSQGRGPSYNEQFF.

This clonotype was found a few times. This chain joins TRBV25-1 and TRBJ2-7; 9 nucleotides agree with TRBD1. The CDR3 spans 16 residues. Germline CDR1 reads MGHDK; CDR2 reads SYGVNS. Trimming took 4 bases from V and 1 from J; bases not matched to a gene: 8. This chain's CDR3 is CASSAGLGQGSYEQYF. The DNA of the CDR3 is TGTGCCAGCAGTGCCGGGCTGGGACAGGGTTCCTACGAGCAGTACTTC.

This clonotype was detected many times. The chain's CDR3 is CAIKPGRNNEKLFF. Written as DNA, the CDR3 is TGTGCCATCAAGCCGGGACGGAATAATGAAAAACTGTTTTTT. The genes are TRBV10-3 and TRBJ1-4, with D possibly TRBD1 on 5 matching bases. The CDR3 length is 14 residues. V lost 7 bases and J lost 4, with 13 bases in between. Per germline, CDR1 ENHRY and CDR2 SYGVKD.

This clonotype was recorded many times. The J gene is TRBJ2-7, the V gene TRBV2, with D tentatively TRBD1 (5 bases). The CDR3 loop spans 11 amino acids. With 8 bases removed from V and 4 bases from J, the gap between germline ends came to 9 bases. Per the germline V gene, CDR1 is SNHLY and CDR2 is FYNNEI. CDR3 coding DNA: TGTGCCAGCGGCGACAGATACGAGCAGTACTTC. As protein: CASGDRYEQYF.

This clonotype showed up just a few times. The DNA of the CDR3 is TGCAGTGCTAGGAGGGGGGCAGATACGCAGTATTTT. Amino acids: CSARRGADTQYF. The V call is TRBV20-1, the J call TRBJ2-3; D may correspond to TRBD1 or TRBD2 (6 bases each). The CDR3 runs 12 residues. The V and J ends lost 3 bases and 4 bases respectively, with 8 bases between them. Germline CDR1 is DFQATT and CDR2 is SNEGSKA (reference sequence).

This clonotype was detected many times. The chain uses TRBV18 and TRBJ2-1; D unclear. CDR1 is KGHSH and CDR2 is LQKENI in the germline V gene. V gave up 6 bases and J gave up 6 bases, with 9 bases separating them. The CDR3 is 12 residues long. The CDR3 loop is CASSPGSNEQFF. DNA of the CDR3: TGTGCCAGCTCCCCCGGATCCAATGAGCAGTTCTTC.

The rearrangement joins TRBV12-3 or TRBV12-4 to TRBJ1-2; unclear D gene. CDR3 size: 14 residues. Between the trimmed V and J ends, which lost 7 bases and 11 bases, there was a span of 23 bases. In nucleotides, the CDR3 is TGTGCCAGCACCAGAGAAGGTTCTCCTCGGGGTTACACCTTC. Protein: CASTREGSPRGYTF.

This clonotype was counted only a few times. The rearrangement uses TRBV3-1 and TRBJ2-2, with unresolved D. V was trimmed by 0 bases and J by 4 bases, leaving 12 bases between them. CDR1 LGHDT and CDR2 YNNKEL come from the germline V gene (reference sequence). The CDR3 sequence is 16 residues long. The CDR3 DNA sequence: TGTGCCAGCAGCCAAGATAGCCGAGGACCCACCGGGGAGCTGTTTTTT. Translation: CASSQDSRGPTGELFF. Drawing the rest from reference TRBV3-1 and TRBJ2-2, the complete variable domain is DTAVSQTPKYLVTQMGNDKSIKCEQNLGHDTMYWYKQDSKKFLKIMFSYNNKELIINETVPNRFSPKSPDKAHLNLHINSLELGDSAVYFCASSQDSRGPTGELFFGEGSRLTVL.

In this sample, this clonotype turned up a few times. The rearrangement joins TRBV5-1 to TRBJ1-1, with D unresolved. The V and J ends lost 6 bases and 0 bases respectively, with 9 bases between them. Germline V gene sequence: CDR1 SGHRS, CDR2 YFSETQ. The CDR3 extends over 13 amino acids. The CDR3 DNA is TGCGCCAGCAAGATAACTTTGAACACTGAAGCTTTCTTT. It translates to CASKITLNTEAFF.

CDR3 nucleotide sequence: TGTGCCAGCAGTGAACAGGGAGGGAAGGAGACCCAGTACTTC. It is translated as CASSEQGGKETQYF. The chain carries TRBV25-1 and TRBJ2-5; 7 bases are shared with TRBD2. Looked up from germline, CDR1 is MGHDK and CDR2 is SYGVNS. The CDR3 contains 14 residues. The ends lost 2 bases at V and 5 bases at J; junction bases unmatched: 5.

J is TRBJ2-1 and V is TRBV21-1; the tabulated D call, TRBD1, remains unverified against the DNA. TRBV21-1 is a pseudogene. The length of the CDR3 is 17 residues. The CDR3 DNA reads TGTGCCGGCCCCCCGGGAGCTTCGAGGGGCGCCTACAATGAGCAGTTCTTC. It is translated as CAGPPGASRGAYNEQFF.

The table lists this clonotype with many counts. This chain links TRBV5-1 with TRBJ2-5, with TRBD2 identical over 7 bases. V dropped 4 bases and J dropped 6; count of bases not matched to a gene: 9. The CDR3 extends over 14 amino acids. Per germline, CDR1 SGHRS and CDR2 YFSETQ. CDR3 in DNA: TGCGCCAGCAGCCCGGAACTAGCGAAAAAGACCCAGTACTTC. Residues: CASSPELAKKTQYF.

The chain has TRBV6-1 and TRBJ2-4; TRBD2 agrees at 12 bases. V shed 3 bases, J shed 8 bases, and the junction held 11 bases outside the gene matches. The CDR3 is 17 amino acids. The V gene's germline CDR1 is MNHNS and CDR2 SASEGT. The CDR3 loop reads CASSDRLAGVTVDIQYF. CDR3 nucleotide sequence: TGTGCCAGCAGTGACAGACTAGCGGGAGTGACCGTGGACATTCAGTACTTC.

The V call is TRBV9, the J call TRBJ1-3; tentatively, D is TRBD1 (6 bases). V lost 4 bases to trimming and J lost 1 base, with 12 bases between them. The CDR3 is 15 residues long. The germline CDR1 and CDR2 sequences are SGDLS and YYNGEE. In DNA, the CDR3 is TGTGCCAGCAGCCCAGGGACATTTTCTGGAAACACCATATATTTT. It yields the protein CASSPGTFSGNTIYF. Full variable domain (missing parts from reference TRBV9 and TRBJ1-3): DSGVTQTPKHLITATGQRVTLRCSPRSGDLSVYWYQQSLDQGLQFLIQYYNGEERAKGNILERFSAQQFPDLHSELNLSSLELGDSALYFCASSPGTFSGNTIYFGEGSWLTVV.

This clonotype showed up many times. The rearrangement links TRBV4-1 to TRBJ2-6; D not resolved. The CDR3 spans 16 residues. V dropped 1 base and J dropped 1 base, with 8 bases sitting between them. CDR1 is MGHRA and CDR2 is YSYEKL in the germline V gene. CDR3 region: CASSQAAGSGANVLTF. The CDR3 region has the DNA TGCGCCAGCAGCCAAGCCGCCGGGTCTGGGGCCAACGTCCTGACTTTC.

This clonotype was counted only a few times. V gene TRBV5-1 combines with J gene TRBJ1-2; TRBD1 is a possible D gene (6 bases). CDR1 is SGHRS and CDR2 is YFSETQ in the germline V gene. V shed 0 bases and J shed 6 bases, with 15 bases lying between them. This CDR3 has 15 residues. The CDR3 DNA is TGCGCCAGCAGCTTGGGGGAACAGGGAGTGGATGGCTACACCTTC. Its protein is CASSLGEQGVDGYTF.